These 19 T cell receptor beta chains were sequenced from one sample in a study of CXCR3-negative and CXCR3-positive naive CD8 T cells. 5' RACE with UMI labels generated the TRB cDNA libraries. Using the 5' RACE reads, TCRdb records one entry per CDR3 protein without DNA. The sample has about 90,000 distinct CDR3 sequences; the top ten hold roughly 0.99%. Sequenced sample: naive CXCR3- CD8+ T cells from blood. The subset here: CD45RO-CCR7+CD27+CD95- naive CD8+ T cells lacking CXCR3 (TNR3-). The receptors here all came from a human donor in good health. Some clones in this sample may be carry-over from other donors' samples.

The gene calls are TRBV10-3 and TRBJ2-1; TCRdb reports TRBD1, a call that lacks DNA to check it against. This CDR3 region has 11 residues. CDR1 and CDR2 (germline): ENHRY, SYGVKD. CDR3 residues: CANKDRDEQFF.

V usage is TRBV7-6 and J usage is TRBJ2-7. Germline values: CDR1 SGHVS, CDR2 FNYEAQ. The CDR3 has 12 residues. Here the CDR3 reads CASSHRLGEQYF.

J is TRBJ2-7 and V is TRBV29-1. The CDR3 runs 15 residues. Germline V gene sequence: CDR1 SQVTM, CDR2 ANQGSEA. The CDR3 loop is CSVEGTGQDSYEQYF.

V is TRBV15 and J is TRBJ2-5; TCRdb's assignment of TRBD1 cannot be checked, as there is no DNA. The CDR3 consists of 14 residues. Germline V gene sequence: CDR1 LNHNV, CDR2 YYDKDF (reference sequence). The CDR3 spells CATSGSNRQETQYF.

V gene TRBV15 combines with J gene TRBJ1-1; the D call from TCRdb, TRBD1, cannot be confirmed without DNA. In germline, CDR1 is LNHNV, CDR2 YYDKDF (reference sequence). The CDR3 runs to 13 residues. Here the CDR3 reads CATKPGSFAEAFF.

The chain combines TRBV29-1 with TRBJ2-5. The CDR3 sequence is 13 residues long. Germline V gives CDR1 SQVTM, CDR2 ANQGSEA. This chain's CDR3 is CSVVWQNEETQYF.

This chain connects TRBV29-1 to TRBJ1-3. The CDR3 is made up of 12 amino acids. CDR1 and CDR2 from the germline V gene are SQVTM and ANQGSEA. CDR3 sequence: CSVEGTENTIYF.

V usage is TRBV20-1 and J usage is TRBJ2-7. Germline CDR1 reads DFQATT; CDR2 reads SNEGSKA (reference sequence). The CDR3 has 13 amino acids. The CDR3 loop is CSARRSISHEQYF.

V is TRBV7-2 and J is TRBJ2-5. The germline CDR1 and CDR2 sequences are SGHTA and FQGNSA. CDR3 length: 14 residues. This CDR3 is CASSLVGDQETQYF. Using reference TRBV7-2 and TRBJ2-5 for the parts outside the CDR3, the full variable domain is GAGVSQSPSNKVTEKGKDVELRCDPISGHTALYWYRQSLGQGLEFLIYFQGNSAPDKSGLPSDRFSAERTGGSVSTLTIQRTQQEDSAVYLCASSLVGDQETQYFGPGTRLLVL.

The chain has TRBV25-1 and TRBJ2-5. Germline CDR1 MGHDK, CDR2 SYGVNS. The CDR3 contains 11 residues. CDR3 residues: CASSEQETQYF.

The chain links TRBV6-6 to TRBJ2-3. This CDR3 contains 11 residues. Germline CDR1 and CDR2: MNHNY and SVGAGI (reference sequence). CDR3 amino acids: CASSYGDTQYF.

The chain couples TRBV20-1 to TRBJ1-1; with no DNA, the TCRdb D assignment of TRBD1 cannot be verified. The CDR3 is made up of 14 amino acids. Germline lookup yields CDR1 DFQATT and CDR2 SNEGSKA (reference sequence). CDR3: CSAKLDSLNTEAFF.

V and J are TRBV30 and TRBJ1-1. This CDR3 spans 13 amino acids. The germline gives CDR1 GTSNPN, CDR2 SVGIG (reference sequence). CDR3 region: CAWRGLIFTEAFF. Full variable domain (remainder filled in from reference TRBV30 and TRBJ1-1): SQTIHQWPATLVQPVGSPLSLECTVEGTSNPNLYWYRQAAGRGLQLLFYSVGIGQISSEVPQNLSASRPQDRQFILSSKKLLLSDSGFYLCAWRGLIFTEAFFGQGTRLTVV.

This sequence joins TRBV9 and TRBJ2-3. The germline V gene has CDR1 SGDLS and CDR2 YYNGEE. This CDR3 region has 13 residues. CDR3 residues: CASSVDGTDTQYF.

The rearrangement links TRBV29-1 to TRBJ1-1. This CDR3 is 13 amino acids long. Germline CDR1 and CDR2: SQVTM and ANQGSEA. CDR3 amino acids: CSVETSVDTEAFF.

The chain combines TRBV12-3 or TRBV12-4 with TRBJ2-3. The CDR3 extends over 13 amino acids. The CDR3 is CASSPSAIYTQYF.

The CDR3 loop reads CAISRTGDQETQYF. The chain recombines TRBV10-3 with TRBJ2-5; the TCRdb call, TRBD1, lacks DNA for checking. This CDR3 spans 14 amino acids. Germline V gene sequence: CDR1 ENHRY, CDR2 SYGVKD.

The V gene is TRBV2, the J gene TRBJ2-7; TCRdb's D call, TRBD1, is unchecked because there is no DNA. The CDR3 spans 16 residues. Germline V gene data show CDR1 as SNHLY and CDR2 as FYNNEI. The CDR3: CASSPYRAESSYEQYF.

The chain recombines TRBV5-6 with TRBJ2-7; TCRdb names TRBD1, which stays unverified in the absence of DNA. Germline CDR1 SGHDT, CDR2 YYEEEE. CDR3 length: 13 residues. The CDR3 sequence is CASSLGGPYEQYF.